This TCR beta chain came from a study of monozygotic twins with inflammatory bowel disease (dated by TCRdb to 2018 to 2020). Notes on the research overall: The full study comprised about 28 monozygotic twin pairs: nine German pairs (four IBD-concordant, five IBD-discordant) and 19 IBD-discordant Danish pairs. The search for disease-associated traits relied mainly on comparing, within discordant pairs, IBD patients with their genetically identical healthy co-twins. Each individual had, on average, about 151 000 unique TCRalpha sequences and 181 000 unique TCRbeta sequences available for analysis.

General study outcomes and caveats: Differing immunosuppressive treatments among patients may have added background noise and inter-individual variability to the repertoires. Compared with healthy twins, IBD patients shared fewer clonotypes with other individuals, and the difference was most pronounced in patients with signs of disease activity. Different T cell subtypes could not be distinguished in the analysis. TCRbeta repertoire diversity, by inverse Simpson index, was decreased in IBD patients compared with their healthy co-twins. Repertoire similarity did not differ between concordant and discordant twins, which could be due to limited statistical power. The results gave no support for a single strong signal or clonotype linked to IBD.

Library method: 5' RACE. The input for every TCR library was roughly 3.5 ug of total RNA. For each sample, cDNA synthesis was carried out in eight separate reactions using SMARTScribe reverse transcriptase. During cDNA synthesis, template switching introduced unique molecular identifiers that contained a 6-nucleotide sample barcode. Amplification of TCRalpha and TCRbeta cDNA involved two nested PCRs of 16 and 9 cycles, and each PCR was followed by bead purification. Before amplification, the cDNA was treated with uracil DNA-glycosylase and purified using the QIAquick PCR purification kit. The second PCR was the step at which Illumina TruSeq-compatible adapters and sample-specific barcodes were added. Library quality and concentration were assessed using TapeStation and Qubit, and roughly 5 ng of each library was pooled. Sequencing of the pooled libraries was done on an Illumina HiSeq2500 single-index Rapid Run using custom sequencing primers and 2 x 100 bp reads. The study's own analysis went as follows. MiGEC version 1.2.6 was used for UMI-based consensus assembly to correct PCR and sequencing errors. MiXCR version 2.1.1 was used for V(D)J alignment, clonotype assembly and CDR3 extraction. To normalise gene usage, clonotype sharing and MAIT/NKT TCR abundance, the analysis used the top 1000, 10 000 and 20 000 clonotypes per sample. After downsampling to 27 000 UMIs, diversity was calculated as the inverse Simpson index using the vegan R package. Paired Mann-Whitney U tests were applied to discordant twin pairs, with Benjamini-Hochberg correction for multiple testing. Once TCRdb had reprocessed the reads, it stored one entry per CDR3 protein sequence and supplied no DNA. The authors' filters were not applied to this entry. This sample's table lists roughly 150,000 distinct CDR3 sequences. Approximately 3% of the sample goes to the ten largest clones.

From each donor, an approximately 2.3 ml peripheral blood sample was drawn into PAXgene tubes and stored at -80 degrees C. Without any T cell sorting, total RNA was extracted from whole blood using the PAXgene blood miRNA kit on an automated QIAcube. Peripheral blood from monozygotic twin pairs concordant or discordant for inflammatory bowel disease was subjected to deep TCRalpha and TCRbeta repertoire profiling with unique molecular barcoding. Smoking habits were recorded for all twin pairs, and each individual was classified as a current, former or never smoker. Notes on this clonotype: The clone's antigen remains unknown.

The sample consisted of blood. The sequence was obtained from a human donor with ulcerative colitis or Crohn's disease, or a healthy co-twin of an affected twin (not recorded which).

This receptor has the CDR3 CASSVELQTEQFF. The rearrangement joined TRBV9 to TRBJ2-1. From its cysteine to its phenylalanine, the CDR3 spans 13 amino acids. Only the protein is on record. Via the germline V gene, CDR1 is SGDLS and CDR2 YYNGEE.